Below, 30 T cell receptor beta chains from the same sample are listed, as sequenced in a study of T cell changes during pregnancy in multiple sclerosis. Repertoires were generated with immunoSEQ multiplex PCR, while TCRdb's copy carries only in-frame clones and drops some. The data hold about 70,000 clones, with approximately 94% observed a single time. The material sequenced was peripheral blood, taken in the third trimester of pregnancy. These receptors all stem from a female donor with multiple sclerosis, enrolled in a pregnancy study.

This clone appeared a single time. This sequence joins TRBV7-8 and TRBJ2-3, with 10 bases aligning to TRBD2. Trimming cost V 2 bases and J 1 base; bases outside gene matches: 0. Germline V gene sequence: CDR1 SGHVS, CDR2 FQNEAQ. CDR3 length: 15 residues. For the CDR3, the DNA is TGTGCCAGCAGCTTACTAGCGGGGGGCACAGATACGCAGTATTTT. Amino acid sequence: CASSLLAGGTDTQYF.

V and J are TRBV5-1 and TRBJ1-6; 9 bases agree with TRBD1. J gave up 7 bases and V 2 bases, and 1 base lay outside the gene matches. The length of the CDR3 is 14 residues. Germline V CDR1 and CDR2: SGHRS, YFSETQ. The CDR3 DNA reads TGCGCCAGCAGCTTAGGGACAGGGAATTCACCCCTCCACTTT. Its translation: CASSLGTGNSPLHF.

The chain recombines TRBV4-3 with TRBJ1-2; D not certain. The CDR3 totals 15 residues. V was clipped by 0 bases and J by 4 bases, with 12 bases between them. Per the germline V gene, CDR1 is LGHNA and CDR2 is YSLEER. The CDR3 nucleotides read TGCGCCAGCAGCCAAGAAGTGGTCCCAGGCTATGGCTACACCTTC. This encodes CASSQEVVPGYGYTF.

This chain connects TRBV6-6 to TRBJ2-5; no clear D gene. Germline assignment: CDR1 MNHNY and CDR2 SVGAGI (reference sequence). Trimming stripped 3 bases from V and 7 bases from J, with 15 bases between. The CDR3 extends over 14 amino acids. In DNA, the CDR3 is TGTGCCAGCAGTTATGGGCCCGCATCCGGGACCCAGTACTTC. Translating gives CASSYGPASGTQYF.

This sequence joins TRBV4-3 and TRBJ1-2; 7 bases are shared with TRBD1. V was pared by 1 base and J by 5 bases, with 4 bases of the junction left unmatched. CDR3 length: 14 residues. Germline CDR1 LGHNA, CDR2 YSLEER. The CDR3 protein is CASSQGQGEYGYTF. The CDR3 coding sequence is TGCGCCAGCAGCCAAGGACAGGGAGAGTATGGCTACACCTTC.

The chain recombines TRBV29-1 with TRBJ2-7, with a weak D call TRBD1 (6 bases). Between the trimmed V and J ends, which lost 6 bases and 6 bases, there was a span of 12 bases. The CDR3 runs 11 residues. Germline CDR1 and CDR2: SQVTM and ANQGSEA. CDR3 in DNA: TGCAGCGTCCTCACCAGGGGCGAGCAGTACTTC. Protein sequence: CSVLTRGEQYF.

The chain joins TRBV5-8 to TRBJ2-1; 11 bases agree with TRBD2. The V segment lost 0 bases and the J segment 5 bases; nucleotides outside the gene matches: 7. The length of the CDR3 is 17 residues. CDR1 is SGHTS and CDR2 is YDEGEE in the germline V gene. CDR3 DNA sequence: TGTGCCAGCAGCTTGGCTAGCGGGGGGCGAAGGGACAATGAGCAGTTCTTC. It encodes CASSLASGGRRDNEQFF.

This clone was seen only once. The CDR3 sequence: CASSVGGGIQETQYF. The CDR3 DNA reads as TGTGCCAGCAGCGTAGGAGGGGGTATTCAAGAGACCCAGTACTTC. The V and J genes are TRBV9 and TRBJ2-5, with D tentatively TRBD1 (6 bases). CDR3 length equals 15 residues. In germline, CDR1 is SGDLS, CDR2 YYNGEE. Between the trimmed V and J ends, which lost 0 bases and 2 bases, there was a span of 11 bases.

J is TRBJ1-2 and V is TRBV5-1; TRBD1 matches 8 bases. This CDR3 region has 13 residues. J lost 8 bases, V lost 0 bases, and 3 bases had no gene match. Germline loops: CDR1 SGHRS, CDR2 YFSETQ. The CDR3 bases are TGCGCCAGCAGCTTGGGGGCAGGGGGCGGCTACACCTTC. Translating gives CASSLGAGGGYTF. The whole variable domain, remainder taken from reference TRBV5-1 and TRBJ1-2, is KAGVTQTPRYLIKTRGQQVTLSCSPISGHRSVSWYQQTPGQGLQFLFEYFSETQRNKGNFPGRFSGRQFSNSRSEMNVSTLELGDSALYLCASSLGAGGGYTFGSGTRLTVV.

The chain joins TRBV19 to TRBJ1-4; 11 nucleotides agree with TRBD1. CDR1 LNHDA and CDR2 SQIVND come from the germline V gene (reference sequence). The CDR3 contains 18 residues. The ends lost 5 bases at V and 6 bases at J; junction bases unmatched: 14. The CDR3 sequence is CASSGDRGEPKGYEKLFF. As DNA, the CDR3 is TGTGCCAGTAGTGGGGACAGGGGGGAACCGAAGGGGTATGAAAAACTGTTTTTT.

With regard to this clone: The same CDR3 also results from other DNA sequences found in this sample. The V gene is TRBV6-1, the J gene TRBJ2-3, with a possible D match to TRBD2 (5 bases). Per the germline V gene, CDR1 is MNHNS and CDR2 is SASEGT. The CDR3 spans 13 residues. Deletions cut 5 bases from V and 0 bases from J, with 6 bases between. The CDR3 DNA reads as TGTGCCAGCAGTTGGACTAGCACAGATACGCAGTATTTT. This sequence encodes CASSWTSTDTQYF.

The chain carries TRBV6-1 and TRBJ1-2; D possibly corresponds to TRBD1 (6 bases). V lost 6 bases to trimming and J lost 4 bases, with 15 bases between them. Germline-derived CDR1 and CDR2 are MNHNS and SASEGT. This CDR3 spans 14 amino acids. CDR3: CASSPDRVTYGYTF. As DNA, the CDR3 is TGTGCCAGCAGCCCGGACAGAGTAACCTATGGCTACACCTTC.

J is TRBJ1-2 and V is TRBV12-5; 7 bases map to TRBD1. V was pared by 1 base and J by 4 bases, with 6 bases of the junction left unmatched. This CDR3 is 15 amino acids long. CDR1 and CDR2 from the germline V gene are LGHNT and FRNRAP. CDR3 coding DNA: TGTGCTAGTGGTTTGGCTCAGGGGGGCGGCTATGGCTACACCTTC. Amino acids: CASGLAQGGGYGYTF.

V and J are TRBV6-5 and TRBJ1-1; D gene unclear. V lost 2 bases and J lost 1, with 11 bases in between. The CDR3 has 15 residues. The germline gives CDR1 MNHEY, CDR2 SVGAGI. CDR3 DNA: TGTGCCAGCAGTTACCCGGGTGTTGGGAACACTGAAGCTTTCTTT. Amino acid sequence: CASSYPGVGNTEAFF.

The chain employs TRBV7-3 and TRBJ2-3; TRBD2 matches 11 bases. The CDR3 covers 13 residues. Germline trimming cut 5 bases from V and 13 bases from J; bases unmatched to any gene: 8. Germline V gives CDR1 SGHTA, CDR2 FQGTGA. The CDR3: CASSPKTSGEKYF. The CDR3 nucleotides read TGTGCCAGCAGCCCTAAGACTAGCGGGGAGAAGTATTTT. Based on the CDR3 plus reference TRBV7-3 and TRBJ2-3, the full variable domain is GAGVSQTPSNKVTEKGKYVELRCDPISGHTALYWYRQSLGQGPEFLIYFQGTGAADDSGLPNDRFFAVRPEGSVSTLKIQRTERGDSAVYLCASSPKTSGEKYFGPGTRLTVL.

The sample holds one count of this clone. V and J are TRBV4-3 and TRBJ2-1; 7 bases are shared with TRBD1. Trimming removed 2 bases from V and 0 bases from J; junction bases left unmatched: 7. Germline V gene lookup returns CDR1 LGHNA and CDR2 YSLEER. The CDR3 is made up of 17 amino acids. This CDR3 reads CASSQTIGDSSYNEQFF. The CDR3 DNA reads TGCGCCAGCAGCCAAACAATCGGGGACAGCTCCTACAATGAGCAGTTCTTC.

V gene TRBV5-1 combines with J gene TRBJ1-4; 8 positions match TRBD1. Germline assignment: CDR1 SGHRS and CDR2 YFSETQ. The CDR3 contains 16 residues. V dropped 2 bases and J dropped 3; count of bases not matched to a gene: 6. CDR3 bases: TGCGCCAGCAGCTTAATGCAGGGGGCGGCTAATGAAAAACTGTTTTTT. Translation: CASSLMQGAANEKLFF.

The V call is TRBV9, the J call TRBJ2-5; D is perhaps TRBD1 (6 bases). V was trimmed by 3 bases and J by 5 bases, leaving 17 bases between them. Germline V gene data show CDR1 as SGDLS and CDR2 as YYNGEE. This CDR3 is 15 amino acids long. The chain's CDR3 is CASSGTPSQGETQYF. The CDR3 nucleotides are TGTGCCAGCAGCGGCACTCCCTCTCAGGGGGAGACCCAGTACTTC.

The chain has TRBV4-3 and TRBJ1-2; D is undetermined. Trimming removed 0 bases from V and 8 bases from J, with 13 bases in between. CDR1 is LGHNA, CDR2 YSLEER, per germline. The CDR3 contains 14 residues. As DNA, the CDR3 is TGCGCCAGCAGCCAAGATTGGCGGGCCCAGGGCTACACCTTC. Amino acid sequence: CASSQDWRAQGYTF.

The rearrangement joins TRBV18 to TRBJ1-1, with D maybe TRBD1 (5 bases). V was trimmed by 5 bases and J by 3 bases, leaving 16 bases between them. Germline assignment: CDR1 KGHSH and CDR2 LQKENI. This CDR3 comprises 15 residues. The chain's CDR3 is CASSVTGLGDTEAFF. CDR3 DNA: TGTGCCAGCTCAGTTACCGGCCTAGGGGACACTGAAGCTTTCTTT.

The chain has TRBV9 and TRBJ1-6; TRBD1 matches at 7 bases. CDR1 is SGDLS, CDR2 YYNGEE, per germline. The CDR3 runs 18 residues. The trim removed 0 bases at V and 10 bases at J, leaving 16 bases unmatched. CDR3 loop: CASSVGSWETGHLSPLHF. CDR3 nucleotide sequence: TGTGCCAGCAGCGTAGGGTCATGGGAGACAGGGCACTTATCACCCCTCCACTTT. Combining the CDR3 with reference TRBV9 and TRBJ1-6 gives the whole variable domain DSGVTQTPKHLITATGQRVTLRCSPRSGDLSVYWYQQSLDQGLQFLIQYYNGEERAKGNILERFSAQQFPDLHSELNLSSLELGDSALYFCASSVGSWETGHLSPLHFGNGTRLTVT.

The CDR3, as DNA: TGTGCCAGCAGGAACACAGGGGAAGGCTACACCTTC. Translated, it gives CASRNTGEGYTF. The V call is TRBV6-6, the J call TRBJ1-2; 7 bases are shared with TRBD1. V gave up 6 bases and J gave up 8 bases; unmatched junction bases: 6. Per the germline V gene, CDR1 is MNHNY and CDR2 is SVGAGI (reference sequence). CDR3 length equals 12 residues.

The chain carries TRBV19 and TRBJ1-2; TRBD1 agrees at 7 bases. V gave up 6 bases and J gave up 1 base; unmatched junction bases: 8. The germline V gene has CDR1 LNHDA and CDR2 SQIVND (reference sequence). The CDR3 covers 15 residues. The CDR3 sequence is CASSLGGGVNYGYTF. The CDR3 region has the DNA TGTGCCAGTAGCCTAGGGGGCGGTGTTAACTATGGCTACACCTTC.

The chain uses TRBV7-2 and TRBJ2-7; possible D gene TRBD1, 5 bases. Between the trimmed V and J ends, which lost 1 base and 0 bases, there was a span of 7 bases. The CDR3 has 14 amino acids. Germline-derived CDR1 and CDR2 are SGHTA and FQGNSA. The CDR3 coding sequence is TGTGCCAGCAGCTTAGACAGGAGCTCCTACGAGCAGTACTTC. As protein: CASSLDRSSYEQYF.

The gene calls are TRBV21-1 and TRBJ1-1; the table's TRBD1 call for D was not verified on the DNA. TRBV21-1 is noted as a pseudogene. This CDR3 region has 16 residues. CDR3 protein: CASSNRRTGEGLKAFF. For the CDR3, the DNA is TGTGCCAGCAGCAACCGTAGGACAGGGGAGGGGTTGAAAGCTTTCTTT.

This clone showed up just a few times. V and J are TRBV29-1 and TRBJ1-2, with 8 bases lining up with TRBD1. CDR1 is SQVTM and CDR2 is ANQGSEA in the germline V gene. Germline trimming cut 4 bases from V and 4 bases from J; bases unmatched to any gene: 11. This CDR3 comprises 15 residues. CDR3 nucleotide sequence: TGCAGCGTTGGGACAGGGTTTATCTCCTCCTATGGCTACACCTTC. Translated: CSVGTGFISSYGYTF.

The chain carries TRBV6-1 and TRBJ2-1; perhaps TRBD2 as D (5 bases). This CDR3 is built from 14 residues. The germline gives CDR1 MNHNS, CDR2 SASEGT. Trimming pared 4 bases from V and 6 bases from J, leaving 13 bases between. The CDR3 sequence: CASSVEGYGNEQFF. In DNA form, the CDR3 reads TGTGCCAGCAGTGTTGAGGGATATGGCAATGAGCAGTTCTTC.

The rearrangement links TRBV14 to TRBJ2-7; 7 positions agree with TRBD1. J lost 12 bases, V lost 0 bases, and 8 bases had no gene match. This CDR3 has 13 residues. Germline V gives CDR1 SGHDN, CDR2 FVKESK. The CDR3 coding sequence is TGTGCCAGCAGCCAAGACCTCCCGACAGGGCTGTACTTC. It is translated as CASSQDLPTGLYF.

The V gene is TRBV7-2, the J gene TRBJ1-6; TRBD1 might be the D (6 bases). Germline V gene data show CDR1 as SGHTA and CDR2 as FQGNSA. The CDR3 extends over 14 amino acids. V dropped 1 base and J dropped 10 bases, with 11 bases sitting between them. This CDR3 is CASSLVGGRSPLHF. As DNA, the CDR3 is TGTGCCAGCAGCTTAGTCGGGGGGCGGTCACCCCTCCACTTT.

This chain joins TRBV7-2 and TRBJ2-2, with unresolved D. CDR1 SGHTA and CDR2 FQGNSA come from the germline V gene. The CDR3 totals 16 residues. The ends were cut back, 2 bases at V and 1 base at J, with 11 bases in the middle. CDR3 loop: CASSLRRSMNTGELFF. DNA for the CDR3: TGTGCCAGCAGCTTAAGGCGGAGTATGAACACCGGGGAGCTGTTTTTT.